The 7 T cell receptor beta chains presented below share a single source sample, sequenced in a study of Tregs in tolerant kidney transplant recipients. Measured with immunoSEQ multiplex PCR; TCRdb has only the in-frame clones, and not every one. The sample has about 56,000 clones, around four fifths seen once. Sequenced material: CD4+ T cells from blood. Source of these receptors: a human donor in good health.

The CDR3 region is CAWSRGRNTDTQYF. The CDR3 DNA reads as TGTGCCTGGAGCAGAGGACGGAACACAGATACGCAGTATTTT. The genes are TRBV30 and TRBJ2-3; D remains ambiguous. The V gene's germline CDR1 is GTSNPN and CDR2 SVGIG (reference sequence). V lost 3 bases, J lost 2 bases, and 12 bases lay in between. This CDR3 spans 14 amino acids.

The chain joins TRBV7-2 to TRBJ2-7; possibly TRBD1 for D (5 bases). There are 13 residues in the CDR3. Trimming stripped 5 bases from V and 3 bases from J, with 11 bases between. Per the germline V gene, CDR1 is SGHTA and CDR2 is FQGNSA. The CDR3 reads CASSPQGNYEQYF. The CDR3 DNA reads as TGTGCCAGCAGCCCCCAGGGCAACTACGAGCAGTACTTC.

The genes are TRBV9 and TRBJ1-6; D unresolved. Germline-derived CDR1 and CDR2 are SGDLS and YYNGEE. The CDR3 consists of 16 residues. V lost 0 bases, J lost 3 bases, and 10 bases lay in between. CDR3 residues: CASSVDNGDYNSPLHF. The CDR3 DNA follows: TGTGCCAGCAGCGTAGATAATGGGGACTATAATTCACCCCTCCACTTT.

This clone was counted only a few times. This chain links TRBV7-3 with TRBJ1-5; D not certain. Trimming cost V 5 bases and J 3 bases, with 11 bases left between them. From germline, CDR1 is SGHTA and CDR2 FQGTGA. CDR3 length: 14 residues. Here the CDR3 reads CASSPRVSNQPQHF. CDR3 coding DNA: TGTGCCAGCAGCCCCCGGGTCTCCAATCAGCCCCAGCATTTT.

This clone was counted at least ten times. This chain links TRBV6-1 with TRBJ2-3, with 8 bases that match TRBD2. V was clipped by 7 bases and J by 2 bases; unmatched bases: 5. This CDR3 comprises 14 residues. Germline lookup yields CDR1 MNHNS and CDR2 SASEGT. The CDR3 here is CASTPGGATDTQYF. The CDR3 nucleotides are TGTGCCAGCACTCCCGGGGGGGCCACAGATACGCAGTATTTT.

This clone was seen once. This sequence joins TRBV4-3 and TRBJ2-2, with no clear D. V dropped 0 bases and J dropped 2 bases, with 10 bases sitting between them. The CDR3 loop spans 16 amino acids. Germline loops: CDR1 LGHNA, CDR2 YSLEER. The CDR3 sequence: CASSQEGIPNTGELFF. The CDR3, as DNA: TGCGCCAGCAGCCAAGAGGGGATTCCTAACACCGGGGAGCTGTTTTTT.

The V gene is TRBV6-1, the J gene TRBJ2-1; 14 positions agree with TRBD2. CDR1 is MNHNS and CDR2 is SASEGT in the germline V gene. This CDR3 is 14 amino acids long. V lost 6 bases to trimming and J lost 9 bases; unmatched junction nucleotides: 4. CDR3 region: CASSPGLAGVEQFF. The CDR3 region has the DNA TGTGCCAGCAGCCCGGGACTAGCGGGAGTTGAGCAGTTCTTC.